Listed below are T cell receptor beta chains from one sample, sequenced in a study of response to subunit inactivated influenza vaccine. Using its own MiXCR run on the RT-PCR reads, TCRdb lists one record per CDR3 protein. The profile shows hundreds of thousands of distinct CDR3 sequences, 14% of them singletons. Here the sequenced sample was PBMCs from blood, taken 14 to 15 days before vaccination. The receptors derive from a man between 45 and 60 years old who received an inactivated influenza vaccine. Each CDR3 is given with its conserved first and last residue. A D gene is named only where the DNA matches it firmly. The size entry is marked missing in some rows and otherwise reads once, few, many or a size class.

v_gene	abundance	j_gene	d_gene	len	CDR3nt	CDR3aa
TRBV7-8	-	TRBJ2-3	TRBD1	15	TGTGCCAGCAGCATCCGGGACAGGGAAACAGATACGCAGTATTTT	CASSIRDRETDTQYF
TRBV7-2	-	TRBJ2-7	-	16	TGTGCCAGCAGCTTAGCTTCGGGGGCCGGAACCTACGAGCAGTACTTC	CASSLASGAGTYEQYF
TRBV6-4	-	TRBJ2-1	TRBD2	16	TGTGCCAGCAGTTTACGAGCGGGAGGGCCGGGCAATGAGCAGTTCTTC	CASSLRAGGPGNEQFF
TRBV28	-	TRBJ2-7	TRBD2	13	TGTGCCAGCAGTTCCCAGCGGGGGCTCGAGCAGTACTTC	CASSSQRGLEQYF
TRBV20-1	few	TRBJ2-7	-	15	TGCAGTGCTAGAGATCCCAGCCAGGGAACCTACGAGCAGTACTTC	CSARDPSQGTYEQYF
TRBV9	few	TRBJ2-3	-	15	TGTGCCAGCAGCCCCGGACTGATCCACGTGGATACGCAGTATTTT	CASSPGLIHVDTQYF
TRBV13	-	TRBJ2-3	TRBD1	14	TGTGCCAGCAGCAAAAGACAGGGTGCAGATACGCAGTATTTT	CASSKRQGADTQYF
TRBV7-2	few	TRBJ1-1	-	15	TGTGCCAGCAGCTTAGAGGGGTTATCGAGCACTGAAGCTTTCTTT	CASSLEGLSSTEAFF
TRBV12-3/TRBV12-4	few	TRBJ2-1	TRBD1	13	TGTGCCACCGGACAGGGGCTCAACAATGAGCAGTTCTTC	CATGQGLNNEQFF
TRBV10-3	few	TRBJ2-1	TRBD2	16	TGTGCCATCAGTGAGTCGATTCCAGCGGGAGGGGGTCTGCAGTTCTTC	CAISESIPAGGGLQFF
TRBV2	few	TRBJ1-2	-	14	TGTGCCAGGGCGGGGGGAGTGAGCGGCTATGGCTACACCTTC	CARAGGVSGYGYTF
TRBV4-1	-	TRBJ1-3	TRBD1	16	TGCGCCAGCAGCCAAGGGACAGGACTCTCTGGAAACACCATATATTTT	CASSQGTGLSGNTIYF
TRBV7-2	-	TRBJ2-3	-	14	TGTGCCAGCAGCCCAGGACCGCCCCCAGATACGCGGTATTTT	CASSPGPPPDTRYF
TRBV27	-	TRBJ1-6	-	15	TGTGCCAGCAGTTTAGGGGGGGGATTTAATTCACCCCTCCACTTT	CASSLGGGFNSPLHF
TRBV20-1	-	TRBJ2-5	TRBD1	13	TGCAGTGCTAGAGGGACAGGACAAGAGACCCAGTACTTC	CSARGTGQETQYF
TRBV20-1	many	TRBJ2-1	TRBD2	14	TGCAGTGGACGGGCGCGGGAGGTTCTGAATGAGCAGTTCTTC	CSGRAREVLNEQFF
TRBV5-1	-	TRBJ2-5	TRBD1	14	TGCGCCAGCAGCTTGTGGACAGGTCAAGAGACCCAGTACTTC	CASSLWTGQETQYF
TRBV27	-	TRBJ2-7	-	13	TGTGCCAGCAGTTTGGCTGGACAGAACGAGCAGTACTTC	CASSLAGQNEQYF
TRBV20-1	few	TRBJ2-1	-	20	TGCAGTGCTAGAGGGGCGGGGGACATTGAACATTCCTTTTCCTACAATGAGCAGTTCTTC	CSARGAGDIEHSFSYNEQFF
TRBV19	few	TRBJ2-1	-	13	TGTGCCAGTAGTATCGAGACCTACAATGAGCAGTTCTTC	CASSIETYNEQFF
TRBV9	-	TRBJ2-5	TRBD2	19	TGTGCCAGCAGCCCCCCCCGGAGGGCTAGCGGGGGCCCAGAAGAGACCCAGTACTTC	CASSPPRRASGGPEETQYF
TRBV19	-	TRBJ2-7	-	14	TGTGCCAGTAGTGACCGTCTAGCCCCCTACGAGCAGCACTTC	CASSDRLAPYEQHF
TRBV5-1	few	TRBJ2-5	TRBD1	15	TGCGCCAGCAGCACAATACCGACAGGGGGGGAGACCCAGTACTTC	CASSTIPTGGETQYF